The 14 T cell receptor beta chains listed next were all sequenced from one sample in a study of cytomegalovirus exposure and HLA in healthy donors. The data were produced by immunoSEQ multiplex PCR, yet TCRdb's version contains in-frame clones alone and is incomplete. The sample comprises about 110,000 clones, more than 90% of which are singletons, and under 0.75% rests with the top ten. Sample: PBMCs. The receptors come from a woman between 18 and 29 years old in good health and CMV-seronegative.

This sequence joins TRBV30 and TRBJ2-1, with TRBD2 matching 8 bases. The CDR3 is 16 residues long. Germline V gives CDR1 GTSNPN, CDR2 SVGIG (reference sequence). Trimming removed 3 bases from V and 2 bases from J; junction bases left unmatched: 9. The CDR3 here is CAWRRTGLVTYNEQFF. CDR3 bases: TGTGCCTGGAGGAGAACGGGACTAGTAACCTACAATGAGCAGTTCTTC.

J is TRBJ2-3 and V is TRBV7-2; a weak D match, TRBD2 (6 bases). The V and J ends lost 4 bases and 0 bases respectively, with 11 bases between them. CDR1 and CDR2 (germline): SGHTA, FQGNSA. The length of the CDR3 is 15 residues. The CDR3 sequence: CASSYRRGSTDTQYF. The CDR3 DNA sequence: TGTGCCAGCAGCTATCGGAGGGGAAGCACAGATACGCAGTATTTT.

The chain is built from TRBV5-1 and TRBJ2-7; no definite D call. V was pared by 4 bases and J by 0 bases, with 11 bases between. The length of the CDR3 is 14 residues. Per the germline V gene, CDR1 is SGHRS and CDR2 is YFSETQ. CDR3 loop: CASSQSEYSYEQYF. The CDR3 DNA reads TGCGCCAGCAGCCAGAGCGAGTACTCCTACGAGCAGTACTTC.

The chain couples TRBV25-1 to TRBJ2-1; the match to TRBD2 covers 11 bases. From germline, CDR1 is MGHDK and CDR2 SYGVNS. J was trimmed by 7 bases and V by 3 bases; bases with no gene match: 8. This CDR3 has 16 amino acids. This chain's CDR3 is CASSDASGGNRNEQFF. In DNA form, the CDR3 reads TGTGCCAGCAGTGATGCTAGCGGGGGGAATCGTAATGAGCAGTTCTTC.

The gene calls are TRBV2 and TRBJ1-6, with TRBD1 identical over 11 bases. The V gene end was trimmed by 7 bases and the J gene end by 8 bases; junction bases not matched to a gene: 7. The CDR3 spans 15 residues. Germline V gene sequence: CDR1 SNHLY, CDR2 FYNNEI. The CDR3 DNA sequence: TGTGCCAGCAATGGAGGGACAGGGGGAGATTCACCCCTCCACTTT. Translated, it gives CASNGGTGGDSPLHF.

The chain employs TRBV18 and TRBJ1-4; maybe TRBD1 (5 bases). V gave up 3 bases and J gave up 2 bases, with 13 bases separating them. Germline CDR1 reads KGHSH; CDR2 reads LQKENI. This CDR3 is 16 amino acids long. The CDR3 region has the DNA TGTGCCAGCTCACCCCAAGGGGCCCTTACTAATGAAAAACTGTTTTTT. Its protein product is CASSPQGALTNEKLFF.

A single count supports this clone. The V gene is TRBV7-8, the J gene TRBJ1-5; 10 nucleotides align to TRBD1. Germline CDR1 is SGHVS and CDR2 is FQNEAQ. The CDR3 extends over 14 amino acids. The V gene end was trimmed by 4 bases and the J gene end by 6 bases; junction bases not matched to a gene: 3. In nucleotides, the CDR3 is TGTGCCAGCAGCTGGGACAGGGGCTCTCAGCCCCAGCATTTT. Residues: CASSWDRGSQPQHF. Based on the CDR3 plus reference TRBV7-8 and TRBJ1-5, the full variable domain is GAGVSQSPRYKVAKRGQDVALRCDPISGHVSLFWYQQALGQGPEFLTYFQNEAQLDKSGLPSDRFFAERPEGSVSTLKIQRTQQEDSAVYLCASSWDRGSQPQHFGDGTRLSIL.

The CDR3 loop is CASSIWDRPEKLFF. CDR3 bases: TGTGCCAGTAGTATCTGGGACAGGCCTGAAAAACTGTTTTTT. The chain combines TRBV19 with TRBJ1-4; TRBD1 matches at 8 bases. The CDR3 consists of 14 residues. V lost 3 bases to trimming and J lost 7 bases; unmatched junction nucleotides: 4. The germline V gene has CDR1 LNHDA and CDR2 SQIVND (reference sequence). The whole variable domain, remainder taken from reference TRBV19 and TRBJ1-4, is DGGITQSPKYLFRKEGQNVTLSCEQNLNHDAMYWYRQDPGQGLRLIYYSQIVNDFQKGDIAEGYSVSREKKESFPLTVTSAQKNPTAFYLCASSIWDRPEKLFFGSGTQLSVL.

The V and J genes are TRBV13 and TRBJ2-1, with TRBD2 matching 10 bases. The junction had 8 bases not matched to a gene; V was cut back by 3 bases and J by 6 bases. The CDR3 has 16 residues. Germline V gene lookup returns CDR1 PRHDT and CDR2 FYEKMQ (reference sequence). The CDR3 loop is CASSFLAGAGVNEQFF. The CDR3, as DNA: TGTGCCAGCAGCTTTCTAGCGGGGGCGGGAGTCAATGAGCAGTTCTTC.

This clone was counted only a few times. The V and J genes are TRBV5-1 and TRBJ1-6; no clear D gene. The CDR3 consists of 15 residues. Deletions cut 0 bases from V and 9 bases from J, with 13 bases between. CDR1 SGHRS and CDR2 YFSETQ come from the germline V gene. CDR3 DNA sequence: TGCGCCAGCAGCTTGGTAGAGTCGCCCGTTTCACCCCTCCACTTT. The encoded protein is CASSLVESPVSPLHF.

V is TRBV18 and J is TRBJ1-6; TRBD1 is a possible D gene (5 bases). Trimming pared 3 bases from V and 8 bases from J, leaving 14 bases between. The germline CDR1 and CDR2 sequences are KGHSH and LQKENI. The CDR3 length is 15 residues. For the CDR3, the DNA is TGTGCCAGCTCACCCATCAGGGTGTCGGATTCACCCCTCCACTTT. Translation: CASSPIRVSDSPLHF.

The CDR3 nucleotides read TGCGCCAGCAGCATACAGGGGGCTTCCTACGAGCAGTACTTC. Its protein product is CASSIQGASYEQYF. The rearrangement joins TRBV5-1 to TRBJ2-5; 9 bases line up with TRBD1. The J call may be mistaken, given a closer DNA end match to TRBJ2-7. The CDR3 sequence is 14 residues long. The germline gives CDR1 SGHRS, CDR2 YFSETQ.

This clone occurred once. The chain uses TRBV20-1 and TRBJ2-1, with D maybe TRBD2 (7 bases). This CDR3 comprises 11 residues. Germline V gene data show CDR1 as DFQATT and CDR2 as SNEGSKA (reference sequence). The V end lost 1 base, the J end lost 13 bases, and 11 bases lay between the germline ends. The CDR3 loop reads CSARGGGAQFF. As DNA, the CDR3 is TGCAGTGCTAGAGGAGGGGGGGCTCAGTTCTTC.

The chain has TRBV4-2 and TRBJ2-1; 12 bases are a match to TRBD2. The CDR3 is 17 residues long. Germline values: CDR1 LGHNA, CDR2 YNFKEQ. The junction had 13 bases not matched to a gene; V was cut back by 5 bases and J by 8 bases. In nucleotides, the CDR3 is TGTGCCAGCAGCGCAAAGCGGGCTAGCGGGGGGGTCGATGAGCAGTTCTTC. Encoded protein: CASSAKRASGGVDEQFF.